This note documents a single T cell receptor beta chain sequence. Its antigen is not known. A much larger clone lies a single base off, so this may be a read error. Combining a sample-barcoded 5' primer with a J-beta primer mix, a second PCR ran for roughly 7 to 12 cycles. The template-switch adaptor was a 5' adaptor with 12 random nucleotides. It tagged each cDNA molecule. TCRdb passed the 5' RACE reads through MiXCR, listing each CDR3 protein once. The profile shows 870,000 or so distinct CDR3 sequences, around 28% of them singletons. This record comes from a study of blood T cells in healthy people across ages. There are 13 residues in the CDR3. Germline values: CDR1 SGHRS, CDR2 YFSETQ. Broader study findings: Per million T cells, TCR beta diversity dropped about linearly as age rose. In long-lived donors, naive CD4+ cell counts and diversity exceeded those of aged donors. Estimated diversity, derived from one million T cells, was regarded as an underestimate.

The sequence came from an elderly woman in good health. The chain is built from TRBV5-1 and TRBJ2-3; tentatively, D is TRBD2 (6 bases). Material for sequencing was blood. As DNA, the CDR3 is TGCACCAGTCGCCGGGACTCCGAGGATACGCAGTATTTT. Translating gives CTSRRDSEDTQYF. The full variable domain, with the rest looked up from reference TRBV5-1 and TRBJ2-3, is KAGVTQTPRYLIKTRGQQVTLSCSPISGHRSVSWYQQTPGQGLQFLFEYFSETQRNKGNFPGRFSGRQFSNSRSEMNVSTLELGDSALYLCTSRRDSEDTQYFGPGTRLTVL.